The next 27 T cell receptor beta chains were all read from a single sample in a study of T-cell memory formation after mild COVID-19. TCRdb redid the calling of the 5' RACE reads with MiXCR, one entry per CDR3 protein. This sample has just under 550,000 distinct CDR3 sequences, with around 20% found just once. The sample consisted of PBMCs or a T cell subset sorted from them (not recorded which). These receptors were obtained from an adult woman who had mild COVID-19 (a few samples of this study predate the infection). Cell type and time point are not known.

The V and J genes are TRBV19 and TRBJ2-3; TRBD1 aligns across 7 bases. V lost 4 bases and J lost 3; bases outside the gene matches: 7. The CDR3 loop spans 15 amino acids. Germline V CDR1 and CDR2: LNHDA, SQIVND (reference sequence). CDR3 in amino acids: CASSNPGQVTDTQYF. The CDR3 region has the DNA TGTGCCAGTAGTAATCCAGGACAGGTGACAGATACGCAGTATTTT.

The V call is TRBV12-3 or TRBV12-4, the J call TRBJ2-7, with 7 nucleotides matching TRBD2. The V and J ends lost 6 bases and 3 bases, in that order; junction bases with no gene match: 5. CDR3 length equals 13 residues. The CDR3 coding sequence is TGTGCCAGCAGGGCAGCGGGACTCTACGAGCAGTACTTC. Translating gives CASRAAGLYEQYF.

The chain employs TRBV12-1 and TRBJ2-7; TRBD1 is the table's D call, not checked against the DNA. TRBV12-1 is a pseudogene. This CDR3 spans 13 amino acids. The CDR3 is CASSFTGKYEQYF. The CDR3 region has the DNA TGTGCCAGCAGCTTTACAGGGAAATACGAGCAGTACTTC.

This chain links TRBV20-1 with TRBJ1-1, with TRBD1 matching over 8 bases. Trimming removed 5 bases from V and 3 bases from J; junction bases left unmatched: 8. This CDR3 contains 14 residues. Germline CDR1 is DFQATT and CDR2 is SNEGSKA (reference sequence). CDR3 amino acids: CSAFGRGPDTEAFF. For the CDR3, the DNA is TGCAGTGCTTTCGGCAGGGGGCCGGACACTGAAGCTTTCTTT.

The chain's CDR3 is CASSFGQTIPSTDTQYF. CDR3 nucleotide sequence: TGTGCCAGCAGCTTCGGACAGACGATACCTAGCACAGATACGCAGTATTTT. The chain employs TRBV11-2 and TRBJ2-3; a weak D match, TRBD1 (6 bases). The CDR3 consists of 17 residues. Germline lookup yields CDR1 SGHAT and CDR2 FQNNGV. Trimming took 3 bases from V and 0 from J, leaving 16 bases between them. Full variable domain (outside the CDR3, taken from reference TRBV11-2 and TRBJ2-3): EAGVAQSPRYKIIEKRQSVAFWCNPISGHATLYWYQQILGQGPKLLIQFQNNGVVDDSQLPKDRFSAERLKGVDSTLKIQPAKLEDSAVYLCASSFGQTIPSTDTQYFGPGTRLTVL.

The chain uses TRBV5-1 and TRBJ2-3; D unresolved. Germline CDR1 reads SGHRS; CDR2 reads YFSETQ. The CDR3 has 15 amino acids. V shed 0 bases and J shed 2 bases, with 10 bases lying between them. CDR3 in DNA: TGCGCCAGCAGCTTGGCCTTGGACCCCACAGATACGCAGTATTTT. As protein: CASSLALDPTDTQYF.

This clonotype was seen at least ten times. This sequence joins TRBV12-3 or TRBV12-4 and TRBJ1-1; 7 nucleotides line up with TRBD1. The J segment lost 4 bases and the V segment lost 6 bases, leaving 11 bases of the junction unmatched. The CDR3 totals 15 residues. CDR3: CASSPHRGGGTEAFF. CDR3 in DNA: TGTGCCAGCAGCCCCCACAGGGGAGGAGGCACTGAAGCTTTCTTT.

This clonotype has only a few counts. V gene TRBV30 combines with J gene TRBJ2-3; 13 positions agree with TRBD2. From germline, CDR1 is GTSNPN and CDR2 SVGIG (reference sequence). The junction had 13 bases not matched to a gene; V was cut back by 4 bases and J by 0 bases. This CDR3 is built from 19 residues. The CDR3: CAWNRLAGGPKGSTDTQYF. The CDR3 region has the DNA TGTGCCTGGAACCGACTAGCGGGAGGCCCAAAAGGGAGCACAGATACGCAGTATTTT.

This clonotype was counted only a few times. The chain joins TRBV6-2 or TRBV6-3 to TRBJ2-1; D perhaps matches TRBD2 (5 bases). This CDR3 is built from 16 residues. Trimming pared 0 bases from V and 1 base from J, leaving 10 bases between. Germline CDR1 is MNHEY and CDR2 is SVGEGT. The CDR3 loop reads CASSYSSRRSYNEQFF. CDR3 nucleotide sequence: TGTGCCAGCAGTTACTCGTCGCGGAGGTCCTACAATGAGCAGTTCTTC.

This clonotype turned up a few times. This chain connects TRBV7-9 to TRBJ2-7, with 11 bases fitting TRBD2. The trim removed 1 base at V and 0 bases at J, leaving 8 bases unmatched. The length of the CDR3 is 18 residues. Germline CDR1 is SEHNR and CDR2 is FQNEAQ (reference sequence). The CDR3 DNA reads as TGTGCCAGCAGCTTAGTAGGTTATAGCGGGGGGGACTCCTACGAGCAGTACTTC. Residues: CASSLVGYSGGDSYEQYF.

The chain combines TRBV29-1 with TRBJ2-7; TRBD1 matches 7 bases. The length of the CDR3 is 17 residues. V lost 1 base to trimming and J lost 2 bases; unmatched junction nucleotides: 14. The germline gives CDR1 SQVTM, CDR2 ANQGSEA. The CDR3 sequence is CSVEVRGKQGKAYEQYF. DNA of the CDR3: TGCAGCGTTGAAGTTCGAGGAAAACAGGGGAAGGCCTACGAGCAGTACTTC.

The chain recombines TRBV27 with TRBJ1-3; D is possibly TRBD1 (6 bases). Trimming removed 1 base from V and 2 bases from J, with 12 bases in between. The germline V gene encodes CDR1 MNHEY and CDR2 SMNVEV (reference sequence). This CDR3 is built from 16 residues. The CDR3 region is CASSLYPGVAGNTIYF. The CDR3 DNA reads TGTGCCAGCAGTTTATATCCAGGGGTGGCTGGAAACACCATATATTTT.

The count of this clonotype is one. The chain has TRBV5-1 and TRBJ2-5; TRBD2 matches 7 bases. Germline-derived CDR1 and CDR2 are SGHRS and YFSETQ. Germline trimming cut 0 bases from V and 2 bases from J; bases unmatched to any gene: 7. This CDR3 has 16 residues. The CDR3 region has the DNA TGCGCCAGCAGCTTGGAACCCGCGGGGGTTCAAGAGACCCAGTACTTC. Its protein is CASSLEPAGVQETQYF.

The table lists this clonotype with a count of one. The J gene is TRBJ2-7, the V gene TRBV20-1; no definite D call. The V end lost 1 base, the J end lost 3 bases, and 10 bases lay between the germline ends. The CDR3 is 13 residues long. Germline CDR1 DFQATT, CDR2 SNEGSKA (reference sequence). CDR3 DNA: TGCAGTGCTAGAGCTAGAGGCGGCTACGAGCAGTACTTC. Amino acid sequence: CSARARGGYEQYF.

This clonotype was counted between two and nine times. The rearrangement uses TRBV29-1 and TRBJ2-7; tentatively, D is TRBD2 (7 bases). The CDR3 has 14 residues. Germline-derived CDR1 and CDR2 are SQVTM and ANQGSEA. V was pared by 1 base and J by 6 bases, with 16 bases between. The CDR3 region is CSVEGGGRAGEQYF. CDR3 DNA sequence: TGCAGCGTTGAAGGCGGGGGCAGGGCCGGCGAGCAGTACTTC.

This clonotype has at least ten counts. The V and J genes are TRBV6-5 and TRBJ2-3; D not certain. This CDR3 comprises 12 residues. CDR1 and CDR2 from the germline V gene are MNHEY and SVGAGI. Trimming pared 8 bases from V and 6 bases from J, leaving 12 bases between. The CDR3: CASWTGSDTQYF. In DNA, the CDR3 is TGTGCCAGCTGGACCGGGTCCGATACGCAGTATTTT.

The chain carries TRBV12-2 and TRBJ2-3; the table's D call TRBD2 went unverified against the DNA. TRBV12-2 is noted as a pseudogene. This CDR3 has 16 amino acids. The CDR3 here is CASRLVREGSTDTQYF. The CDR3 DNA follows: TGTGCAAGTCGCTTAGTACGGGAGGGGAGCACAGATACGCAGTATTTT.

This clonotype was counted between two and nine times. The V and J genes are TRBV5-4 and TRBJ2-2; D is undetermined. Trimming stripped 1 base from V and 1 base from J, with 5 bases between. The CDR3 runs to 14 residues. Germline CDR1 reads SGHNT; CDR2 reads YYREEE (reference sequence). The CDR3 sequence: CASSLRENTGELFF. The CDR3 DNA reads TGTGCCAGCAGCTTGCGAGAGAACACCGGGGAGCTGTTTTTT.

In the case of this clonotype: One end of the junction fails to match germline, which may point to a read error. The chain links TRBV9 to TRBJ2-1; TRBD2 aligns across 9 bases. The CDR3 consists of 13 residues. Germline-derived CDR1 and CDR2 are SGDLS and YYNGEE. The CDR3 DNA sequence: TGTGCCGGCAGACTAGCGGATTACAATGAGCAGTTCTTC. This sequence encodes CAGRLADYNEQFF.

The chain joins TRBV2 to TRBJ2-7; no clear D. Germline V gene lookup returns CDR1 SNHLY and CDR2 FYNNEI. V shed 4 bases and J shed 6 bases, with 7 bases lying between them. The CDR3 covers 11 residues. CDR3 nucleotide sequence: TGTGCCAGCAGTGTTGGTGGCGAGCAGTACTTC. It is translated as CASSVGGEQYF.

The chain carries TRBV20-1 and TRBJ1-4; D unclear. Germline V gives CDR1 DFQATT, CDR2 SNEGSKA (reference sequence). There are 12 residues in the CDR3. Trimming pared 2 bases from V and 5 bases from J, leaving 6 bases between. The CDR3 here is CSARQKNEKLFF. The CDR3 nucleotides read TGCAGTGCTAGACAGAAGAATGAAAAACTGTTTTTT.

This clonotype was recorded a few times. The chain is built from TRBV20-1 and TRBJ2-1; D uncertain. The germline gives CDR1 DFQATT, CDR2 SNEGSKA (reference sequence). Trimming removed 1 base from V and 7 bases from J, with 14 bases in between. The CDR3 runs 14 residues. The CDR3 loop is CSARGAGNGNEQFF. In DNA, the CDR3 is TGCAGTGCTAGAGGGGCAGGAAATGGGAATGAGCAGTTCTTC.

This clonotype was seen a handful of times. The rearrangement links TRBV12-5 to TRBJ2-2, with 8 bases that match TRBD1. Germline V gene lookup returns CDR1 LGHNT and CDR2 FRNRAP. The CDR3 spans 13 residues. V was pared by 7 bases and J by 6 bases, with 4 bases of the junction left unmatched. The CDR3 spells CASAPQGAGELFF. CDR3 coding DNA: TGTGCTAGTGCCCCACAGGGGGCCGGGGAGCTGTTTTTT.

This clonotype was found a few times. The gene calls are TRBV20-1 and TRBJ2-7; 9 bases line up with TRBD2. The CDR3 is 14 residues long. Germline CDR1 is DFQATT and CDR2 is SNEGSKA (reference sequence). V lost 1 base to trimming and J lost 3 bases; unmatched junction nucleotides: 4. The CDR3 DNA is TGCAGTGCTAGAGTTGGAGCGGGGGGCTACGAGCAGTACTTC. Amino acids: CSARVGAGGYEQYF.

The rearrangement joins TRBV4-1 to TRBJ2-1; D possibly corresponds to TRBD2 (5 bases). The CDR3 has 16 amino acids. Trimming left V 0 bases short and J 9 bases short, with 18 bases between. Germline V gene sequence: CDR1 MGHRA, CDR2 YSYEKL. CDR3 residues: CASSQDIGVIGIEQFF. The DNA for the CDR3 is TGCGCCAGCAGCCAAGATATCGGGGTAATAGGTATTGAGCAGTTCTTC.

This clonotype is a singleton in its sample. The chain links TRBV9 to TRBJ1-3, with 10 bases aligning to TRBD1. The V gene end was trimmed by 3 bases and the J gene end by 0 bases; junction bases not matched to a gene: 6. CDR3 size: 17 residues. Germline V gene lookup returns CDR1 SGDLS and CDR2 YYNGEE. The DNA for the CDR3 is TGTGCCAGCAGCGGAAGGGACAGGGGTTACTCTGGAAACACCATATATTTT. Protein sequence: CASSGRDRGYSGNTIYF.

This clonotype was found a few times. This sequence joins TRBV20-1 and TRBJ2-3; D remains unclear. CDR3 length: 12 amino acids. The V gene lost 1 base and the J gene lost 3 bases, with 5 bases spanning the gap. Per the germline V gene, CDR1 is DFQATT and CDR2 is SNEGSKA (reference sequence). The DNA for the CDR3 is TGCAGTGCTAGAGGGGCGACAGATACGCAGTATTTT. Its protein product is CSARGATDTQYF.